This entry features one T cell receptor (beta chain) sequence. What it binds is unknown. This entry is derived from a study of vaccination and CD4 T cells after COVID-19. Study-wide context: Two doses of either BNT162b2 or mRNA-1273 vaccine went to participants.

Treatment indicated: roughly 10-day PBMC culture with coronavirus spike peptide pools or control peptides (ViraFEST assay). Cultured CD4+ T cells had their DNA profiled by the Oncomine TCR Beta short-read assay. Using its own MiXCR run on the PCR reads, TCRdb lists one record per CDR3 protein. The table records about 15,000 distinct CDR3 sequences, 65% to 85% of them present only once. This TCR was sampled from a human donor who received a COVID-19 vaccine. Sequencing used CD4+ T cells from blood, cultured in vitro, obtained after SARS-CoV-2 vaccination.

CDR3 in amino acids: CSAAHSGGAYEQYF. In DNA, the CDR3 is TGCAGTGCTGCTCATAGCGGGGGGGCGTACGAGCAGTACTTC. The chain has TRBV20-1 and TRBJ2-7, with 11 positions matching TRBD2. Germline V CDR1 and CDR2: DFQATT, SNEGSKA (reference sequence). Unmatched junction bases numbered 7, after V lost 5 bases and J lost 4 bases. This CDR3 is built from 14 residues.